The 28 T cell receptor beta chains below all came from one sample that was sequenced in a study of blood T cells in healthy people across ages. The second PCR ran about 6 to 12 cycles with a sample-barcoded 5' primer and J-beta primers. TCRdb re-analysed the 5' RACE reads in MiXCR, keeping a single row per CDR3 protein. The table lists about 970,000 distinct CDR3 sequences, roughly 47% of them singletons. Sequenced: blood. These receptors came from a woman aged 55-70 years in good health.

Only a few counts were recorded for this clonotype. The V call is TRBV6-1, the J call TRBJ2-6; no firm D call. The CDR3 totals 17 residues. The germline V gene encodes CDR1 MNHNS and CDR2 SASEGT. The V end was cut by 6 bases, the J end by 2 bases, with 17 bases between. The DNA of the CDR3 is TGTGCCAGCAGAATCTGGACCGGTAGAACTGGGGCCAACGTCCTGACTTTC. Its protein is CASRIWTGRTGANVLTF.

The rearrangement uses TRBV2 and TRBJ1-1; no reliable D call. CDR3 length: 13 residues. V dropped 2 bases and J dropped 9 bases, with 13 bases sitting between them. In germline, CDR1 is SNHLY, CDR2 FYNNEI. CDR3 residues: CASSERSTDQAFF. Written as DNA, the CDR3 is TGTGCCAGCAGTGAACGCAGCACGGATCAAGCTTTCTTT.

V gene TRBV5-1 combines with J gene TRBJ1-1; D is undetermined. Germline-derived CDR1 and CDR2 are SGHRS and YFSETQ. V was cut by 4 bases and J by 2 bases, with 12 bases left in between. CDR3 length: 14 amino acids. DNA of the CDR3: TGCGCCAGCAGCATTCTGGACGGCAACACTGAAGCTTTCTTT. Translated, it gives CASSILDGNTEAFF.

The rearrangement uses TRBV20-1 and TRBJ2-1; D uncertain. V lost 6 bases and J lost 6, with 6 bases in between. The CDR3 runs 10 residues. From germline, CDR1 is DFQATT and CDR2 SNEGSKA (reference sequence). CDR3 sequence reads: CSARFNEQFF. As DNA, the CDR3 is TGCAGTGCCCGCTTCAATGAGCAGTTCTTC.

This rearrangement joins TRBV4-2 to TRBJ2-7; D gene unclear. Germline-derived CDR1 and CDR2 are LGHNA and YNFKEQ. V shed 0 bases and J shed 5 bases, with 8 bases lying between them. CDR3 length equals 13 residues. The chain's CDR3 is CASSQESGDEQYF. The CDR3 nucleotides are TGTGCCAGCAGCCAAGAAAGTGGTGACGAGCAGTACTTC.

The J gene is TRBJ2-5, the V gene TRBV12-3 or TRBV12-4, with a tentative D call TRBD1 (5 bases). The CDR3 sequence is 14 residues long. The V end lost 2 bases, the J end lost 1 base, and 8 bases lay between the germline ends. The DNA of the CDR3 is TGTGCCAGCAGTTTAAGGGGCAGCCAAGAGACCCAGTACTTC. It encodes CASSLRGSQETQYF.

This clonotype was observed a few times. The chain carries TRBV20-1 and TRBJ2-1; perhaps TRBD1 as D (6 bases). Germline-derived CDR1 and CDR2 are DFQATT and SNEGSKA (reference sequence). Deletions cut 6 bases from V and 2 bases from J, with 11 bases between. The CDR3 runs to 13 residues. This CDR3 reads CSAPQGPYNEQFF. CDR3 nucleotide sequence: TGCAGTGCCCCACAGGGTCCCTACAATGAGCAGTTCTTC.

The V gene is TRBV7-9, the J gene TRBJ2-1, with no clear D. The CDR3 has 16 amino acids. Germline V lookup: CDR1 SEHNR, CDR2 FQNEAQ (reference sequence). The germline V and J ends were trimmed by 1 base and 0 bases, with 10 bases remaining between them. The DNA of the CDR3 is TGTGCCAGCAGCTTAGATCTCCAGAGCTCCTACAATGAGCAGTTCTTC. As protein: CASSLDLQSSYNEQFF. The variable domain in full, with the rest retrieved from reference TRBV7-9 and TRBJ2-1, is DTGVSQNPRHKITKRGQNVTFRCDPISEHNRLYWYRQTLGQGPEFLTYFQNEAQLEKSRLLSDRFSAERPKGSFSTLEIQRTEQGDSAMYLCASSLDLQSSYNEQFFGPGTRLTVL.

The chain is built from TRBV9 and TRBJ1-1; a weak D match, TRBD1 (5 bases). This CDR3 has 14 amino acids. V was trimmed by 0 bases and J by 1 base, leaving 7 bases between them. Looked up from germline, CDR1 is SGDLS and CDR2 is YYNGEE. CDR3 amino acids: CASSVVRGNTEAFF. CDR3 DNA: TGTGCCAGCAGCGTAGTTAGGGGGAACACTGAAGCTTTCTTT.

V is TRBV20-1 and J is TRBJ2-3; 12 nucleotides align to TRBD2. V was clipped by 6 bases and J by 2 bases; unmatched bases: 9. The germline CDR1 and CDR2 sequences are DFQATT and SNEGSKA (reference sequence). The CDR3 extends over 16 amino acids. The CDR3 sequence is CSAPDGLAGPTDTQYF. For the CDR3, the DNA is TGCAGTGCCCCTGACGGACTAGCGGGACCCACAGATACGCAGTATTTT.

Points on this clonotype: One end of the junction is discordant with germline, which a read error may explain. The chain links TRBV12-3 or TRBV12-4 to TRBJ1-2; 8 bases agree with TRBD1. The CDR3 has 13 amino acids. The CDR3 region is CASSRTGNDGYTF. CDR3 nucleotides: TGTGCCAGCAGCCGGACAGGGAATGATGGCTACACCTTT.

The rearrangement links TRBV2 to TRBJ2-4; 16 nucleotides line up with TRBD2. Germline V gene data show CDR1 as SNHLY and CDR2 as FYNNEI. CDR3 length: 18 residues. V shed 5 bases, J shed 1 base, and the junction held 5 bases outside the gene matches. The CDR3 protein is CASSTGTSGRVAKNIQYF. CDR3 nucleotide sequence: TGTGCCAGCAGTACCGGGACTAGCGGGAGGGTTGCCAAAAACATTCAGTACTTC. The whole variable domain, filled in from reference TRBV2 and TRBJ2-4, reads EPEVTQTPSHQVTQMGQEVILRCVPISNHLYFYWYRQILGQKVEFLVSFYNNEISEKSEIFDDQFSVERPDGSNFTLKIRSTKLEDSAMYFCASSTGTSGRVAKNIQYFGAGTRLSVL.

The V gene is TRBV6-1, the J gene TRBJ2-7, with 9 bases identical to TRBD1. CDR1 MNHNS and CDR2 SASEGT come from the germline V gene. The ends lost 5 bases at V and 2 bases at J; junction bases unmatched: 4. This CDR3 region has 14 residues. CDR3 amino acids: CASSWGDRAYEQYF. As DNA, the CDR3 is TGTGCCAGCAGTTGGGGGGACAGGGCCTACGAGCAGTACTTC.

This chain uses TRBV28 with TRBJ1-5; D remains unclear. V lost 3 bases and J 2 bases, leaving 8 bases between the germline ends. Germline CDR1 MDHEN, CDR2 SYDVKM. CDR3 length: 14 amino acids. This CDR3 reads CASSLGLRNQPQHF. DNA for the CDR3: TGTGCCAGCAGTTTGGGCCTTCGCAATCAGCCCCAGCATTTT. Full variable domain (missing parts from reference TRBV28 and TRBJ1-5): DVKVTQSSRYLVKRTGEKVFLECVQDMDHENMFWYRQDPGLGLRLIYFSYDVKMKEKGDIPEGYSVSREKKERFSLILESASTNQTSMYLCASSLGLRNQPQHFGDGTRLSIL.

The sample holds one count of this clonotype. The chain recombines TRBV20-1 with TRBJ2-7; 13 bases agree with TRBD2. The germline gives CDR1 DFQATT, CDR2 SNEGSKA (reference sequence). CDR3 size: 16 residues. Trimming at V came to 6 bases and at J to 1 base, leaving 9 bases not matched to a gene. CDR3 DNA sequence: TGCAGTGCACAAGGACTAGCGGGAGAGGGGTCCTACGAGCAGTACTTC. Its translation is CSAQGLAGEGSYEQYF.

CDR3 nucleotide sequence: TGCAGTGCTAGAGATTCATCAGGGGGCCGGCAGCCCCAGCATTTT. It encodes CSARDSSGGRQPQHF. This sequence joins TRBV20-1 and TRBJ1-5, with 8 nucleotides matching TRBD1. Germline CDR1 reads DFQATT; CDR2 reads SNEGSKA (reference sequence). V was clipped by 0 bases and J by 7 bases; unmatched bases: 8. The CDR3 covers 15 residues.

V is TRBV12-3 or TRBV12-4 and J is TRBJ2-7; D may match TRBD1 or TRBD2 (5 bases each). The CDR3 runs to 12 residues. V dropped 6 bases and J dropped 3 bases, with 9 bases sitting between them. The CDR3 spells CASRLRGYEQYF. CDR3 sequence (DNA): TGTGCCAGCAGATTGAGGGGCTACGAGCAGTACTTC.

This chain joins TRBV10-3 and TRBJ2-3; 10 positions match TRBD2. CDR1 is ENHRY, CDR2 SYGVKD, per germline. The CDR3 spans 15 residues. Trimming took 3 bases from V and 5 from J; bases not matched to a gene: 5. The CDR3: CAISDLAGEEDTQYF. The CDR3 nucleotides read TGTGCCATCAGTGATCTAGCGGGAGAGGAAGATACGCAGTATTTT.

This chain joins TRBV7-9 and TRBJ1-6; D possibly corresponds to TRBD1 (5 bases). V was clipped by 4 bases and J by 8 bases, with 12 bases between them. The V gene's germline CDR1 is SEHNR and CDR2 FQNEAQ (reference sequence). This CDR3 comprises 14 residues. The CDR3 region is CASSSRDGYSPLHF. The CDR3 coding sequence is TGTGCCAGCAGCTCCCGGGACGGATATTCACCCCTCCACTTT.

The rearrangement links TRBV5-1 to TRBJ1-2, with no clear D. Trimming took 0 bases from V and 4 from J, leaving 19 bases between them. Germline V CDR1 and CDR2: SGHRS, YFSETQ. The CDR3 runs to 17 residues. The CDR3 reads CASSLGNSARGFYGYTF. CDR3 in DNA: TGCGCCAGCAGCTTGGGAAACTCGGCCCGAGGATTCTATGGCTACACCTTC.

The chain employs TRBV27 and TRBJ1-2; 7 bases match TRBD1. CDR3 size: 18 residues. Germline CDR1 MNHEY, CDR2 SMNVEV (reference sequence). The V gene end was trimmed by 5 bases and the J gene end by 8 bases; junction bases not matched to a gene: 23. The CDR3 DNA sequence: TGTGCCAGCAGTCGGCTTGGGACAGCGGATAATAGGGTGGGGGGCTACACCTTC. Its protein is CASSRLGTADNRVGGYTF.

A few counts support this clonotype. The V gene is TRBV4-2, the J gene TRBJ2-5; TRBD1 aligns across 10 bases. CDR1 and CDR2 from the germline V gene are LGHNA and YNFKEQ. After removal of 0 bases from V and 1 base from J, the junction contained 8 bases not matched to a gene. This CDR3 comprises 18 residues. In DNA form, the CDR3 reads TGTGCCAGCAGCCAAGACCCGACAGGGGGCAGCTCCCAAGAGACCCAGTACTTC. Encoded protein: CASSQDPTGGSSQETQYF.

CDR3 DNA: TGTGCCAGCAACCAAGCGGGAGGACCAAAAGAGACCCAGTACTTC. This translates into CASNQAGGPKETQYF. The chain links TRBV25-1 to TRBJ2-7; the match to TRBD2 covers 9 bases. Gene TRBJ2-5 matches the end of the DNA better, so the J call may be wrong. The CDR3 has 15 residues. Germline CDR1 MGHDK, CDR2 SYGVNS.

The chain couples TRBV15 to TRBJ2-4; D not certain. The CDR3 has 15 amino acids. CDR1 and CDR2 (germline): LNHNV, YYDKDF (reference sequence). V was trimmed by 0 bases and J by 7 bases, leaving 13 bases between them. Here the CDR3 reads CATSRDIRVGNIQYF. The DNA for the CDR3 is TGTGCCACCAGCAGAGATATTCGGGTTGGGAACATTCAGTACTTC.

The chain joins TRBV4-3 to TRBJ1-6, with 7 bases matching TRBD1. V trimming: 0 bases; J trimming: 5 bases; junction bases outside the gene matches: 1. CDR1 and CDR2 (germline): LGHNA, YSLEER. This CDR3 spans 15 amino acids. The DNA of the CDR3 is TGCGCCAGCAGCCAAGAGACAGGGAATAATTCACCCCTCCACTTT. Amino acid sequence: CASSQETGNNSPLHF.

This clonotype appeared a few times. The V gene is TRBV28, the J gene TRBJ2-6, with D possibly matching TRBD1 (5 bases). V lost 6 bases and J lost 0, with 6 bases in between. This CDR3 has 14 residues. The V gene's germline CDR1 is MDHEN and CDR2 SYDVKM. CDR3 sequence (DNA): TGTGCCAGCAGAAGGGGCTCTGGGGCCAACGTCCTGACTTTC. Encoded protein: CASRRGSGANVLTF. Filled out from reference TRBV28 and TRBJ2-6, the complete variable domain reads DVKVTQSSRYLVKRTGEKVFLECVQDMDHENMFWYRQDPGLGLRLIYFSYDVKMKEKGDIPEGYSVSREKKERFSLILESASTNQTSMYLCASRRGSGANVLTFGAGSRLTVL.

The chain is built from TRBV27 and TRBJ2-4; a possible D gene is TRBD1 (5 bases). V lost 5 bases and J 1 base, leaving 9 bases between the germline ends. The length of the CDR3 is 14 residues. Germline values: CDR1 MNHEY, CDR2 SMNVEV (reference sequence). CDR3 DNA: TGTGCCAGCAGTGCCCCAGGGGCCAAAAACATTCAGTACTTC. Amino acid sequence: CASSAPGAKNIQYF.

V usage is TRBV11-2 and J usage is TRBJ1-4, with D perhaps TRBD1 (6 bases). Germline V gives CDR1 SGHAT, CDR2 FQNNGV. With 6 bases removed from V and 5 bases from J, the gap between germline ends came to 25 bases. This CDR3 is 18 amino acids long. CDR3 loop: CASSRNPRGALSNEKLFF. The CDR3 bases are TGTGCCAGCAGTCGGAACCCGAGGGGGGCCCTGTCAAATGAAAAACTGTTTTTT.